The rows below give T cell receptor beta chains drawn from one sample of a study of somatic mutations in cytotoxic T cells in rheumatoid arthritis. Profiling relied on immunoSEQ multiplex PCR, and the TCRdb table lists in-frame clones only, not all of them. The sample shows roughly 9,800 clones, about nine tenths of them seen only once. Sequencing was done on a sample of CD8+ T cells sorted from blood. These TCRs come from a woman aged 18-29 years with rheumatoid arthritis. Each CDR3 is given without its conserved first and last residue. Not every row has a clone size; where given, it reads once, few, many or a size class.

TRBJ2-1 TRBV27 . ASSSRTSGRVNEQF
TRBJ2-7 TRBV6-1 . ASPRTVREQY
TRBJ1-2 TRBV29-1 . SVEVGTLLYGYT
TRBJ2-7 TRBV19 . ASTLWRGARYEQY
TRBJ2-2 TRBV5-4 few ASSGSSTGELF
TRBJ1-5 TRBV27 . ASSLYRGSHQPQH
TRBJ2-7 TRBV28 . ASSTIGQGKNYEQY
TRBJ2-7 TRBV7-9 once ASSLGLAGGPRHEQY
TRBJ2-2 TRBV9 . ATRTGNTGELF
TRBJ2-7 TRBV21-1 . ASSNLLIRDRSSYEQY
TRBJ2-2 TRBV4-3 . ASSQYQGPGELF
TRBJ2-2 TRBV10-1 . ASSDPGNTGELF
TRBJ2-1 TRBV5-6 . ASSLAGGREQF
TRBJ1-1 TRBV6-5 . ASSPAVGGTEAF
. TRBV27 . ASSLSGSNEQY
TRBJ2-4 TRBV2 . ASSVAGRFDIQY
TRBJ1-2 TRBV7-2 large ASSLNYGYT
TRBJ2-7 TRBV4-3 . ASSKGLETYEQY
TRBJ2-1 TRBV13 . ASERANEQF
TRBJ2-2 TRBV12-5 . ASGFFNRGSGELF
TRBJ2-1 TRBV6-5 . ASSYSDWSEQF
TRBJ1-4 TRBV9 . ASSSDGGIKEKLF
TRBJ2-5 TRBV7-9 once ASSHRGEETQY
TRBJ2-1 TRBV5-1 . ASSLIKSRGRAILEQF
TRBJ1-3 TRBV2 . ASNEEISGNTIY
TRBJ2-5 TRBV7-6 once ASSSRSGGTQGTQY
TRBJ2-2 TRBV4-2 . ASRKGEGETGELF
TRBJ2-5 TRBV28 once ASSLGHGYQETQY
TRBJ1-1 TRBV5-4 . ASSPGGTGGTEAF
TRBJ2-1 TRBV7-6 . ASSLASGTGGREF
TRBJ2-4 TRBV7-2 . ASSLRIQY
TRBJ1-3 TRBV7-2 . ASSSPLDSGNTIY
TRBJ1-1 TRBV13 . ASSPSGQGENTEAF
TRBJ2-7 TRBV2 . ASSEPDRDYEQY
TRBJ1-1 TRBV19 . ASSGGTEAF
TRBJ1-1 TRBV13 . ASSLGLGLMNTEAF
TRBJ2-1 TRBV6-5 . ASRARGSYNEQF
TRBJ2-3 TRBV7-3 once ASSLTRGQRGGRIDTQY
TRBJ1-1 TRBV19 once ASSSSGWTEIPMNTEAF
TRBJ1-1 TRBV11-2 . ASSLVGREAF
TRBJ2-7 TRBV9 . ASSEGGGEPYEQY
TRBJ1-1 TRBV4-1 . ASSLTRGNTEAF
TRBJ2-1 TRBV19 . ASAGGNYNEQF
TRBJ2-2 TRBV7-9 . ASSPRGGENTGELF
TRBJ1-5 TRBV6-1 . ASSEQWQGPNQPQH
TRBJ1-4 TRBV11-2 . ASSSASRQLF
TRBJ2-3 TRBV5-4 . ASSFKREFTDTQY
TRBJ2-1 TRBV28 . ASSPRGQNEQF
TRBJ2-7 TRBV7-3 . ASSLGLGSSYEQY
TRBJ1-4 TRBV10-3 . AISESTGELGGKLF
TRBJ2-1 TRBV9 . ASSVGTSGGNEQF
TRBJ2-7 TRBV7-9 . ASSLAGGREQY
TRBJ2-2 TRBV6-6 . ASGPNTGELF
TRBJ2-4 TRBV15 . ATSTLGASGGVRTRKLAKNIQY
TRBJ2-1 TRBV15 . ATNPQASSYNEQF